The T cell receptor (beta chain) described here comes from a study of T-cell memory formation after mild COVID-19. CDR1 is SGHRS and CDR2 is YFSETQ in the germline V gene. This CDR3 has 13 amino acids. V gave up 4 bases and J gave up 4 bases, with 12 bases separating them. In its sample, this clonotype was seen many times. TCRdb re-called the 5' RACE reads with MiXCR, one entry per CDR3 protein. The data hold about 600,000 distinct CDR3 sequences, with about 22% observed a single time. The gene calls are TRBV5-1 and TRBJ2-7, with D perhaps matching TRBD1 (6 bases). Source material: PBMCs or a T cell subset sorted from them (not recorded which). This receptor was identified in an adult woman who had mild COVID-19 (a few samples of this study predate the infection). Cell type and time point are not known. In nucleotides, the CDR3 is TGCGCCAGCAGCCCCCGGACAGCTTACGAGCAGTACTTC. This translates into CASSPRTAYEQYF.